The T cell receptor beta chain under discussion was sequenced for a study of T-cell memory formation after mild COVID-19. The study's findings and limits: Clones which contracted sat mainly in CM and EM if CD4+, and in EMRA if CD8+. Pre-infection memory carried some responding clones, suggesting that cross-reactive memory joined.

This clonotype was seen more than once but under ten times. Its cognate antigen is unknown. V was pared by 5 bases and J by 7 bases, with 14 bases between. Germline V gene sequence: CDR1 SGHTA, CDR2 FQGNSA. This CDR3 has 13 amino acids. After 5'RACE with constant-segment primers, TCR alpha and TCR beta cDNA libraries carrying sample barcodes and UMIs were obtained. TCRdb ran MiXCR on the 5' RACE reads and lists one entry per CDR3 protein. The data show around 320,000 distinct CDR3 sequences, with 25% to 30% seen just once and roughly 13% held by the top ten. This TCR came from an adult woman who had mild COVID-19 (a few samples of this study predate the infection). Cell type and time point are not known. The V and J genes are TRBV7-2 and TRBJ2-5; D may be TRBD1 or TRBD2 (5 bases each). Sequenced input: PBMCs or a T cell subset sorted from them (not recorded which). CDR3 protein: CASSTGAAATQYF. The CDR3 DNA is TGTGCCAGCAGCACCGGGGCAGCAGCGACCCAGTACTTC.